What follows are 2 T cell receptor beta chains derived from one specimen sequenced in a study of beta chain features in type 1 diabetes. These receptors have no known antigen. The authors reverse transcribed all of the isolated RNA, so sequencing captured expressed TCRB transcripts. Profiled with immunoSEQ multiplex PCR; TCRdb holds only in-frame clones, not every one. The table has about 650,000 clones, around 12% seen once; the top ten hold around 0.12%. Study results and limitations: All four CD4+ subsets of Type 1 diabetes patients contained TCRB CDR3s that were moderately but significantly shorter.

Sequences were obtained from naive CD4+ T cells from blood. These receptors all stem from a man aged 25-40 years with type 1 diabetes.

The chain links TRBV9 to TRBJ1-3; TRBD1 aligns across 9 bases. This CDR3 contains 16 residues. Germline V gene data show CDR1 as SGDLS and CDR2 as YYNGEE. J lost 0 bases, V lost 4 bases, and 5 bases had no gene match. The CDR3: CASSWTGDLSGNTIYF. In nucleotides, the CDR3 is TGTGCCAGCAGCTGGACAGGGGACCTCTCTGGAAACACCATATATTTT. Full variable domain (missing parts from reference TRBV9 and TRBJ1-3): DSGVTQTPKHLITATGQRVTLRCSPRSGDLSVYWYQQSLDQGLQFLIQYYNGEERAKGNILERFSAQQFPDLHSELNLSSLELGDSALYFCASSWTGDLSGNTIYFGEGSWLTVV.

In its sample, this clone was seen a few times. The rearrangement links TRBV9 to TRBJ2-3, with 10 bases fitting TRBD2. V gave up 5 bases and J gave up 6 bases; unmatched junction bases: 6. This CDR3 contains 14 residues. Germline assignment: CDR1 SGDLS and CDR2 YYNGEE. The CDR3 DNA is TGTGCCAGCAGTTCCGGGACTAGCGATGATACGCAGTATTTT. The encoded protein is CASSSGTSDDTQYF. Based on the CDR3 plus reference TRBV9 and TRBJ2-3, the full variable domain is DSGVTQTPKHLITATGQRVTLRCSPRSGDLSVYWYQQSLDQGLQFLIQYYNGEERAKGNILERFSAQQFPDLHSELNLSSLELGDSALYFCASSSGTSDDTQYFGPGTRLTVL.